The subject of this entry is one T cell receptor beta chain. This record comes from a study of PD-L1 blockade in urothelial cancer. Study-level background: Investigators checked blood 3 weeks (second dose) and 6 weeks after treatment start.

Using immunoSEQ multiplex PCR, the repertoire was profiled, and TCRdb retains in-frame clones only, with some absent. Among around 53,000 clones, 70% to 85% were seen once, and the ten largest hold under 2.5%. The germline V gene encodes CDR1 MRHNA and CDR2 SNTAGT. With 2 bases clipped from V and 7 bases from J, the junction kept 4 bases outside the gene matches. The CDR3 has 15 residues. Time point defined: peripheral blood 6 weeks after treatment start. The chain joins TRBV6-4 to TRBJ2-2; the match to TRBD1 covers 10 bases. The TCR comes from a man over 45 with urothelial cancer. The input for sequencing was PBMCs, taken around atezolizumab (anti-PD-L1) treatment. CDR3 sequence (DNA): TGTGCCAGCAGTGACGGGACAGGGGAGCACGGGGAGCTGTTTTTT. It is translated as CASSDGTGEHGELFF.